The T cell receptor (beta chain) described here comes from a study of blood T cell repertoires in COVID-19. The overall study: The origin of the acute and convalescent COVID-19 samples was the United States, Italy and Spain. The analysed material was cDNA or gDNA that came from T cells, B-cell-depleted T cells, or PBMCs.

Per the germline V gene, CDR1 is LGHDT and CDR2 is YNNKEL (reference sequence). V shed 1 base and J shed 8 bases, with 14 bases lying between them. The CDR3 contains 15 residues. Clones were sequenced by immunoSEQ multiplex PCR, and TCRdb holds only the in-frame ones, with some missing. The sample contains around 270,000 clones, approximately 91% of which appear only once. Sequencing was performed on peripheral blood. This receptor was identified in a young adult with COVID-19, enrolled during active disease. The chain is built from TRBV3-1 (or the pseudogene TRBV3-2) and TRBJ1-4; possibly TRBD1 for D (5 bases). This CDR3 reads CASSQVSGGGEKLFF. CDR3 coding DNA: TGTGCCAGCAGCCAAGTATCCGGGGGAGGCGAAAAACTGTTTTTT.